These T cell receptor beta chains were read from a single sample in a study of shared clonotypes between healthy human individuals. Data came from immunoSEQ multiplex PCR; TCRdb stores just in-frame clones and leaves some out. The top ten clones hold about 0.34% of a sample with 2 million to 3 million clones, 93% of them seen once. The sequenced sample was naive CD4+ T cells from PBMCs. The receptors were gathered from a man younger than 35 in good health. Some clones in this sample may be carry-over from other donors' samples. The CDR3 runs from the conserved cysteine through the conserved F or W. Each record gives: J gene, V gene, CDR3 length, CDR3 protein.

TRBJ2-1 TRBV5-4 17 CASRPAPGTSGRDEQFF
TRBJ2-1 TRBV6-1 14 CASSEKSRQDEQFF
TRBJ1-2 TRBV7-9 14 CASSYQGANYGYTF
TRBJ1-1 TRBV5-1 14 CASSLVGSRTEAFF
TRBJ2-2 TRBV5-1 16 CASSPGTSGRAGELFF
TRBJ1-5 TRBV10-2 13 CASTGNSNQPQHF
TRBJ1-5 TRBV6-1 14 CASSVDSINQPQHF
TRBJ2-7 TRBV11-1 15 CASSLTGQGFHEQYF
TRBJ2-2 TRBV5-1 15 CASRRRVWGTGELFF
TRBJ1-2 TRBV5-1 13 CASSLEQGAGYTF
TRBJ2-1 TRBV10-1 18 CASSEYKRASGLPNEQFF
TRBJ2-1 TRBV5-1 15 CASRQGDTVSNEQFF
TRBJ2-3 TRBV21-1 13 CASRVQGTDTQYF
TRBJ2-3 TRBV4-2 18 CASSQEIGTSGSSDTQYF
TRBJ1-5 TRBV30 13 CAWSSGGDQPQHF
TRBJ1-2 TRBV29-1 11 CSVERYGGYTF
TRBJ2-4 TRBV5-4 14 CASTLAGGKNIQYF